The clone carrying this TCR beta chain was detected once. The data stem from a study of blood T cell repertoires in COVID-19. As handled by the study authors: By means of reference gene primer amplification, nucleated cell counts were estimated. Measured with immunoSEQ multiplex PCR; TCRdb has only the in-frame clones, and not every one. V, J and clone size were drawn from that table, and D and trimming were deduced from the DNA. The sample contains more than 300,000 clones, under 95% of which appear only once. The CDR3 runs 15 residues. From germline, CDR1 is SGHAT and CDR2 FQNNGV. V lost 2 bases, J lost 6 bases, and 11 bases lay in between.

V gene TRBV11-2 combines with J gene TRBJ1-6, with D tentatively TRBD1 (5 bases). Sequencing used peripheral blood. The TCR originated in a young woman who had recovered from COVID-19. The DNA of the CDR3 is TGTGCCAGCAGCTTATCAGGGTTCGGTAATTCACCCCTCCACTTT. This encodes CASSLSGFGNSPLHF.